The 4 T cell receptor beta chains below all came from one sample that was sequenced in a study of radiation and T cells in renal cell carcinoma. The time point here: blood 4 weeks post-SBRT, at nephrectomy. The treatment is: 15 Gy SBRT to primary tumor, nephrectomy 4 weeks later. Sequencing used immunoSEQ multiplex PCR; TCRdb keeps in-frame clones, though not all of them. Counted here are more than 120,000 clones, less than 90% occurring once; the ten biggest clones make up about a sixth. Source: blood, taken from a patient whose treatment included radiotherapy and nephrectomy. These receptors were obtained from a woman aged 50 to 60 with renal cell carcinoma.

J is TRBJ2-2 and V is TRBV7-2; 10 positions agree with TRBD2. The CDR3 spans 17 residues. The trim removed 3 bases at V and 1 base at J, leaving 5 bases unmatched. The V gene's germline CDR1 is SGHTA and CDR2 FQGNSA. The CDR3 DNA reads TGTGCCAGCAGCTTCCCAATAGCGGGGGGGAACACCGGGGAGCTGTTTTTT. It encodes CASSFPIAGGNTGELFF.

The CDR3 region is CASSQLRTDTEAFF. The CDR3 DNA is TGTGCCAGCAGCCAACTTCGGACAGACACTGAAGCTTTCTTT. The chain recombines TRBV5-4 with TRBJ1-1, with D possibly TRBD1 on 6 matching bases. The V end was cut by 4 bases, the J end by 3 bases, with 13 bases between. This CDR3 has 14 residues. From germline, CDR1 is SGHNT and CDR2 YYREEE (reference sequence). Using reference TRBV5-4 and TRBJ1-1 for the parts outside the CDR3, the full variable domain is ETGVTQSPTHLIKTRGQQVTLRCSSQSGHNTVSWYQQALGQGPQFIFQYYREEENGRGNFPPRFSGLQFPNYSSELNVNALELDDSALYLCASSQLRTDTEAFFGQGTRLTVV.

The chain links TRBV7-6 to TRBJ2-6; D is undetermined. Germline V gene sequence: CDR1 SGHVS, CDR2 FNYEAQ. Trimming shortened V by 5 bases and J by 1 base, and 12 bases separated the two germline ends. This CDR3 has 16 residues. The CDR3: CASSPYSPSGANVLTF. The DNA for the CDR3 is TGTGCCAGCAGCCCGTACAGCCCATCTGGGGCCAACGTCCTGACTTTC.

This chain joins TRBV2 and TRBJ2-3; tentatively, D is TRBD2 (7 bases). CDR1 is SNHLY and CDR2 is FYNNEI in the germline V gene. V was pared by 2 bases and J by 4 bases, with 16 bases between. CDR3 length: 16 amino acids. The CDR3 loop reads CASSENSRGGSDTQYF. The CDR3, as DNA: TGTGCCAGCAGTGAAAATTCTAGGGGGGGTTCAGATACGCAGTATTTT. Looking up the rest from reference TRBV2 and TRBJ2-3 gives the full variable domain: EPEVTQTPSHQVTQMGQEVILRCVPISNHLYFYWYRQILGQKVEFLVSFYNNEISEKSEIFDDQFSVERPDGSNFTLKIRSTKLEDSAMYFCASSENSRGGSDTQYFGPGTRLTVL.